This T cell receptor (beta chain) derives from a study of cytomegalovirus exposure and HLA in healthy donors. The PCR ran on 60 Vbeta and 13 Jbeta primers. The repertoire was sequenced with immunoSEQ multiplex PCR; TCRdb's copy has only in-frame clones and lacks some. This sample has 150,000 to 200,000 clones, with about 80% found just once. Donors counted as nominally healthy when sampled, yet unrecorded immune exposures were likely. This receptor was obtained from a man aged 18-30 years in good health and CMV-seronegative. Sequencing used PBMCs.

The CDR3 DNA reads TGTGCCAGCAGCAGCGGACCGGCGGGCAATGAGCAGTTCTTC. It encodes CASSSGPAGNEQFF. The chain employs TRBV9 and TRBJ2-1; tentatively, D is TRBD2 (5 bases). This CDR3 region has 14 residues. In germline, CDR1 is SGDLS, CDR2 YYNGEE. The germline V and J ends were trimmed by 4 bases and 6 bases, with 14 bases remaining between them.